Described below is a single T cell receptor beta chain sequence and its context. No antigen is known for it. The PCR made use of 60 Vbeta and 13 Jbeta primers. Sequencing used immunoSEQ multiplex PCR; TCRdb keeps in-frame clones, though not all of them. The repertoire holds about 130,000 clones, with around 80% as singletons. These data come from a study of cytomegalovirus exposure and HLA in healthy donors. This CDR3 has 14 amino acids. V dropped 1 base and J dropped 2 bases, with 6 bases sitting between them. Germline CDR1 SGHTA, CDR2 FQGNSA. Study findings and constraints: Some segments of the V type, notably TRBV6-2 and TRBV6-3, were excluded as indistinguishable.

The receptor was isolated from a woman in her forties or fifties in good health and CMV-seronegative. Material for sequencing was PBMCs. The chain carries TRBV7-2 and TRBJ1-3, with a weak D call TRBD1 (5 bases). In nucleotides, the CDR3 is TGTGCCAGCAGCTTAGGCAGGGCTGGAAACACCATATATTTT. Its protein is CASSLGRAGNTIYF. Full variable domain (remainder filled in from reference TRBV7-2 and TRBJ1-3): GAGVSQSPSNKVTEKGKDVELRCDPISGHTALYWYRQSLGQGLEFLIYFQGNSAPDKSGLPSDRFSAERTGGSVSTLTIQRTQQEDSAVYLCASSLGRAGNTIYFGEGSWLTVV.